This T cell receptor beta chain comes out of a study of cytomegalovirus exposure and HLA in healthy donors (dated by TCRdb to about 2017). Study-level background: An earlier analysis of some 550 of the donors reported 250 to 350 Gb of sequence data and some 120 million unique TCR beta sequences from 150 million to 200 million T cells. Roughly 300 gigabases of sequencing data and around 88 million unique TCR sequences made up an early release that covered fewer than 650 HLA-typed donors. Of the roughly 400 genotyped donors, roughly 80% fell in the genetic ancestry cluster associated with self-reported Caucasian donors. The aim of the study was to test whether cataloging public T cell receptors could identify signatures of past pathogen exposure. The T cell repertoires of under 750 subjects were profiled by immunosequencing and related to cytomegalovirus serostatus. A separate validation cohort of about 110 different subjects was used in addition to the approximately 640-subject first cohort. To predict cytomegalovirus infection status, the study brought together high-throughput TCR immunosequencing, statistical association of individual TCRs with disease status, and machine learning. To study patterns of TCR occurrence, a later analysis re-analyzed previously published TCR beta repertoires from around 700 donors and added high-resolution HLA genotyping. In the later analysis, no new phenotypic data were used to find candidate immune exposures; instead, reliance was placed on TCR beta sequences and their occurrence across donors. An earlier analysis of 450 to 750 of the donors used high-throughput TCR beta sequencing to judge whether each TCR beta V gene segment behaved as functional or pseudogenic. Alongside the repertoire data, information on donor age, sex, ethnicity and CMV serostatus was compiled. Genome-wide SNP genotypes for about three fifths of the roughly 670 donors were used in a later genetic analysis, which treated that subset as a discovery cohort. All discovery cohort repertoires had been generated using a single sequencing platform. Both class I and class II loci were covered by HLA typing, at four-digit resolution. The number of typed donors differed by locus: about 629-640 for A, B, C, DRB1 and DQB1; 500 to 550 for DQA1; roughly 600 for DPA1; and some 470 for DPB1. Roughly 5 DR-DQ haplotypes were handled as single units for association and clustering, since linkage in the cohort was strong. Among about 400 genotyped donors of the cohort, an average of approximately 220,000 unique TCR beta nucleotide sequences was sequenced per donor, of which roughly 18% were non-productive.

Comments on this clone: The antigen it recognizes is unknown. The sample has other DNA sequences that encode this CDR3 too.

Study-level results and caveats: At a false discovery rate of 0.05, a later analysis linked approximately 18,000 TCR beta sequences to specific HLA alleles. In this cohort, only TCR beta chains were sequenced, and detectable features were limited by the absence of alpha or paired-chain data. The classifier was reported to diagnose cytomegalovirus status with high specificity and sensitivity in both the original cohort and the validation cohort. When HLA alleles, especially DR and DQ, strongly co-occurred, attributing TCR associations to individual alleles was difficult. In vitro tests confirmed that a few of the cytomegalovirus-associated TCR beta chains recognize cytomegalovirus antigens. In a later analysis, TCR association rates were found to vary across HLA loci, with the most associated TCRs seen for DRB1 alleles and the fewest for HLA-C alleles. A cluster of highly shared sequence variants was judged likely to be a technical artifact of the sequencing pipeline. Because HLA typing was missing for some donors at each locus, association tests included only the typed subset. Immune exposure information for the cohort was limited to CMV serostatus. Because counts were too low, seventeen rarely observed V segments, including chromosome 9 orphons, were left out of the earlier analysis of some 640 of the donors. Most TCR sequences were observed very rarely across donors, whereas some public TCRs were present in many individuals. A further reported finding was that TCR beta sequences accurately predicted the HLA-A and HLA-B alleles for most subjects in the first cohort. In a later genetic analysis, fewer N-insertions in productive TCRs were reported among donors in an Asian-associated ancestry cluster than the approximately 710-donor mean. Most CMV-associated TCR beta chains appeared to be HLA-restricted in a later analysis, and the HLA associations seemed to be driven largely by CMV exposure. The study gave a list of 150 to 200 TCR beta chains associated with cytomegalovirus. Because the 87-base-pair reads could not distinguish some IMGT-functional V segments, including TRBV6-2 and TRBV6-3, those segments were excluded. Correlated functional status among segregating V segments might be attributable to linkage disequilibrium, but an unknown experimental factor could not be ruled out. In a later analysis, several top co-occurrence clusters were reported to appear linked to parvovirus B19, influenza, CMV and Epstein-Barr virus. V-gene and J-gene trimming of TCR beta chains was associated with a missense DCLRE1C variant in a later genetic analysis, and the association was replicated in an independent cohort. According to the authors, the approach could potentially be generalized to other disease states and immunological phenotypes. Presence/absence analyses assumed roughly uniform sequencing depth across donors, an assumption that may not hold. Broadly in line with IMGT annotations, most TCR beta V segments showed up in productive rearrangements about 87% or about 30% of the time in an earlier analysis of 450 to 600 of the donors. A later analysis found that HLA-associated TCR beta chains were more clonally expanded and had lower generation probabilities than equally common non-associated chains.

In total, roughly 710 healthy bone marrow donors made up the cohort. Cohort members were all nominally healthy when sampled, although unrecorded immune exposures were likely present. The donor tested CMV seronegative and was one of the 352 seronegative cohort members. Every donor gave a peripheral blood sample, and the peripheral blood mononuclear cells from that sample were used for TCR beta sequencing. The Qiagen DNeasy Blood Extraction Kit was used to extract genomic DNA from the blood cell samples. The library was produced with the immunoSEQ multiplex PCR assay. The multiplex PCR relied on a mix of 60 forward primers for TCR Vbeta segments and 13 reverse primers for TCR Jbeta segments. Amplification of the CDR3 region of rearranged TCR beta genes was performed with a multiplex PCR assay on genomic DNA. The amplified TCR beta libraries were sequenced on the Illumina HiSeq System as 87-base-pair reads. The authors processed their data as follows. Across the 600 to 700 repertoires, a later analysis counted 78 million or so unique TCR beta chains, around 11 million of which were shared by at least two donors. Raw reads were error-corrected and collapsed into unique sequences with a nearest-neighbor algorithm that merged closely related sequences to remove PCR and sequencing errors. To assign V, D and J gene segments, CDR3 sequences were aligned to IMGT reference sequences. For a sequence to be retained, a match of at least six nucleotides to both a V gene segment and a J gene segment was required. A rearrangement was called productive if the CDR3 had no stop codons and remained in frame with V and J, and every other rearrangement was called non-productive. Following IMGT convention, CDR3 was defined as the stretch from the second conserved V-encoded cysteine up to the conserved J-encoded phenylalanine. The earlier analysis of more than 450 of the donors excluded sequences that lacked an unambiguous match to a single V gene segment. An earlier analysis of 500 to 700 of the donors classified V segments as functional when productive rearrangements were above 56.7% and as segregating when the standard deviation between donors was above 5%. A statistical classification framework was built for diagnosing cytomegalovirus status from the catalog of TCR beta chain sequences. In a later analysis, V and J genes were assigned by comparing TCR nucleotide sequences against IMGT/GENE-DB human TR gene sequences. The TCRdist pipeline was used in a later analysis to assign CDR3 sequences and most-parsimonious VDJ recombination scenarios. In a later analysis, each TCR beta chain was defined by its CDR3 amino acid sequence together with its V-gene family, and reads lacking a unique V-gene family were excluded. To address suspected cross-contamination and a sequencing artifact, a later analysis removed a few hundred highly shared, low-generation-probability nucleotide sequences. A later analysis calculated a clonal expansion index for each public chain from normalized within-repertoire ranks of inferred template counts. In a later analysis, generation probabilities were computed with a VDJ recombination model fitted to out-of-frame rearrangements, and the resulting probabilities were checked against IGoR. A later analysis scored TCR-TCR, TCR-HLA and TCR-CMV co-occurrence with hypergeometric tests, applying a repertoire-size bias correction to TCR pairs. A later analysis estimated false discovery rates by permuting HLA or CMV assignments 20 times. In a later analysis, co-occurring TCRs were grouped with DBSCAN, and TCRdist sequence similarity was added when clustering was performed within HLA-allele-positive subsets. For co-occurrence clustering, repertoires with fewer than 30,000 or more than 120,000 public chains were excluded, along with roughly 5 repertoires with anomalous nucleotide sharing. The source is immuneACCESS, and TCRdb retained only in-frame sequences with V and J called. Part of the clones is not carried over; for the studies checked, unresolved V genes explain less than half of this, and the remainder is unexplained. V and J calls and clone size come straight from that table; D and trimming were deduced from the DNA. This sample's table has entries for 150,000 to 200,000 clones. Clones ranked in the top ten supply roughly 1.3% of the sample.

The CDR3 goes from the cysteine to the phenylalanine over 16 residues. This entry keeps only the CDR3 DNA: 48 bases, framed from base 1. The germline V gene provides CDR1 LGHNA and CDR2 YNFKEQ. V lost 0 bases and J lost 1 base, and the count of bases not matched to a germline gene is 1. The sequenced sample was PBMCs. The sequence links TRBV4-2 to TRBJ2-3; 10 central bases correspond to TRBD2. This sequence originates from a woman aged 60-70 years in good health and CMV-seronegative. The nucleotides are TGTGCCAGCAGCCAAGACCTAGCGGGGGGCACAGATACGCAGTATTTT. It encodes CASSQDLAGGTDTQYF.